These 15 T cell receptor beta chains originate from one sample sequenced in a study of control samples from healthy donors and cancer patients. Here immunoSEQ multiplex PCR was the method, and the copy in TCRdb shows in-frame clones only, minus some. In the table there are tens of thousands of clones, 91% of which are singletons. The sample taken for sequencing was blood. These receptor sequences come from a man between 25 and 39 years old in good health.

The chain uses TRBV5-1 and TRBJ2-7, with 7 bases lining up with TRBD1. Germline V lookup: CDR1 SGHRS, CDR2 YFSETQ. Trimming took 0 bases from V and 7 from J; bases not matched to a gene: 4. CDR3 size: 13 residues. CDR3 sequence reads: CASSLAGGREQYF. The CDR3 region has the DNA TGCGCCAGCAGCTTGGCAGGGGGACGGGAGCAGTACTTC.

The chain links TRBV28 to TRBJ2-3; D is uncertain. The V gene lost 10 bases and the J gene lost 0 bases, with 17 bases spanning the gap. Germline V gene lookup returns CDR1 MDHEN and CDR2 SYDVKM. CDR3 length: 15 residues. CDR3 DNA sequence: TGTGCCACAACCCGGGCGGCGGTTAGCACAGATACGCAGTATTTT. This codes for CATTRAAVSTDTQYF.

The chain employs TRBV7-2 and TRBJ2-3; 10 bases align to TRBD2. The CDR3 has 18 residues. Germline V lookup: CDR1 SGHTA, CDR2 FQGNSA. Trimming cost V 5 bases and J 2 bases; bases outside gene matches: 13. This CDR3 reads CASSPRRASGGFTDTQYF. The DNA of the CDR3 is TGTGCCAGCAGCCCCCGCCGGGCTAGCGGGGGTTTCACAGATACGCAGTATTTT.

The V and J genes are TRBV30 and TRBJ1-1; D not certain. The CDR3 runs 11 residues. CDR1 GTSNPN and CDR2 SVGIG come from the germline V gene (reference sequence). V gave up 8 bases and J gave up 1 base, with 8 bases separating them. The CDR3: CAQRQNTEAFF. The CDR3 DNA reads TGTGCCCAGAGACAGAACACTGAAGCTTTCTTT. Together with reference TRBV30 and TRBJ1-1, the CDR3 gives the full variable domain: SQTIHQWPATLVQPVGSPLSLECTVEGTSNPNLYWYRQAAGRGLQLLFYSVGIGQISSEVPQNLSASRPQDRQFILSSKKLLLSDSGFYLCAQRQNTEAFFGQGTRLTVV.

The rearrangement links TRBV7-2 to TRBJ1-6, with D possibly TRBD1 on 6 matching bases. V was pared by 5 bases and J by 6 bases, with 17 bases between. The CDR3 length is 16 residues. Germline V gives CDR1 SGHTA, CDR2 FQGNSA. CDR3 sequence reads: CASSPQSGAINSPLHF. CDR3 coding DNA: TGTGCCAGCAGCCCCCAATCAGGGGCCATTAATTCACCCCTCCACTTT.

This chain uses TRBV19 with TRBJ2-7, with TRBD2 identical over 8 bases. This CDR3 is built from 13 residues. Germline trimming cut 9 bases from V and 7 bases from J; bases unmatched to any gene: 11. CDR1 LNHDA and CDR2 SQIVND come from the germline V gene (reference sequence). The DNA for the CDR3 is TGTGCCAGCCGGGCGGGGGGCTTTGGGGAGCAGTACTTC. Protein: CASRAGGFGEQYF.

This chain links TRBV7-3 with TRBJ2-1; D not resolved. CDR3 size: 12 residues. Looked up from germline, CDR1 is SGHTA and CDR2 is FQGTGA. V gave up 4 bases and J gave up 8 bases, with 9 bases separating them. The CDR3 reads CASSSVADEQFF. Here the CDR3 DNA reads TGTGCCAGCAGCTCCGTAGCCGATGAGCAGTTCTTC.

V and J are TRBV6-5 and TRBJ1-2; no reliable D call. Germline values: CDR1 MNHEY, CDR2 SVGAGI. V lost 2 bases, J lost 4 bases, and 8 bases lay in between. CDR3 size: 13 residues. The CDR3 region has the DNA TGTGCCAGCAGTTACCCGATGTTCTATGGCTACACCTTC. It encodes CASSYPMFYGYTF.

The CDR3, as DNA: TGTGCCAGCAGTGAAGGTCCAAACTATGGCTACACCTTC. It yields the protein CASSEGPNYGYTF. V usage is TRBV2 and J usage is TRBJ1-2; the D is unclear. Germline-derived CDR1 and CDR2 are SNHLY and FYNNEI. This CDR3 contains 13 residues. V was trimmed by 1 base and J by 2 bases, leaving 5 bases between them.

The chain joins TRBV24-1 to TRBJ2-1, with 7 bases matching TRBD1. Germline CDR1 and CDR2: KGHDR and SFDVKD. The CDR3 has 15 amino acids. After removal of 4 bases from V and 5 bases from J, the junction contained 7 bases not matched to a gene. CDR3 protein: CATSDQNRGNNEQFF. The CDR3 DNA sequence: TGTGCCACCAGTGACCAAAACAGGGGAAACAATGAGCAGTTCTTC.

The chain couples TRBV11-3 to TRBJ2-1; D gene uncertain. The V gene's germline CDR1 is SGHNT and CDR2 YENEEA. The V end lost 5 bases, the J end lost 6 bases, and 11 bases lay between the germline ends. The CDR3 covers 13 residues. The CDR3 bases are TGTGCCAGCAGCCCCGGGCAGCTCAATGAGCAGTTCTTC. Translation: CASSPGQLNEQFF.

This chain joins TRBV6-1 and TRBJ2-7, with unresolved D. Per germline, CDR1 MNHNS and CDR2 SASEGT. Trimming removed 1 base from V and 4 bases from J, with 11 bases in between. CDR3 length: 14 amino acids. CDR3 region: CASSEVRVVYEQYF. For the CDR3, the DNA is TGTGCCAGCAGTGAAGTTAGGGTTGTATACGAGCAGTACTTC.

The chain links TRBV27 to TRBJ2-5, with D maybe TRBD2 (6 bases). The V gene's germline CDR1 is MNHEY and CDR2 SMNVEV (reference sequence). The CDR3 covers 12 residues. Trimming pared 2 bases from V and 5 bases from J, leaving 6 bases between. CDR3 loop: CASSLRGETQYF. The CDR3, as DNA: TGTGCCAGCAGTTTACGGGGGGAGACCCAGTACTTC.

This chain links TRBV6-5 with TRBJ1-1; D not certain. The CDR3 is 14 residues long. The germline CDR1 and CDR2 sequences are MNHEY and SVGAGI. V dropped 6 bases and J dropped 1 base, with 12 bases sitting between them. The CDR3 reads CASRMLATNTEAFF. CDR3 nucleotides: TGTGCCAGCAGGATGTTGGCAACGAACACTGAAGCTTTCTTT.

The V and J genes are TRBV5-5 and TRBJ1-2; the match to TRBD1 covers 9 bases. The CDR3 covers 16 residues. The V segment lost 3 bases and the J segment 4 bases; nucleotides outside the gene matches: 10. CDR1 and CDR2 from the germline V gene are SGHKS and YYEKEE (reference sequence). The CDR3 region has the DNA TGTGCCAGCAGCTCCTCCGGGACAGGGAAACTCTATGGCTACACCTTC. Translation gives CASSSSGTGKLYGYTF.